One sample yielded the 8 T cell receptor beta chains listed below, sequenced in a study of neurological immune-mediated disorders. TCRdb analysed the 5' RACE reads with MiXCR anew, one entry per CDR3 protein. The profile shows 55,000 or so distinct CDR3 sequences, about 4% of them singletons. The specimen sequenced was CD4+ T cells from blood. These receptors all come from a woman between 40 and 50 years old with multiple sclerosis.

This clonotype came up many times. The chain recombines TRBV6-6 with TRBJ1-1, with no clear D. CDR3 size: 12 residues. Germline V CDR1 and CDR2: MNHNY, SVGAGI (reference sequence). Trimming took off 2 bases at V and 6 bases at J, with 7 bases between the two ends. CDR3 region: CASSYRGSEAFF. The CDR3 DNA sequence: TGTGCCAGCAGTTACCGGGGTTCTGAAGCTTTCTTT.

This clonotype was picked up many times. The V and J genes are TRBV5-1 and TRBJ1-2; no reliable D call. Germline V lookup: CDR1 SGHRS, CDR2 YFSETQ. With 0 bases removed from V and 6 bases from J, the gap between germline ends came to 6 bases. The CDR3 totals 12 residues. CDR3 in DNA: TGCGCCAGCAGCTTGGACCGAGATGGCTACACCTTC. Protein product: CASSLDRDGYTF.

This clonotype has a count of ten or more. The chain uses TRBV20-1 and TRBJ2-5; maybe TRBD1 (5 bases). Trimming shortened V by 3 bases and J by 2 bases, and 7 bases separated the two germline ends. Germline values: CDR1 DFQATT, CDR2 SNEGSKA (reference sequence). The CDR3 is made up of 12 amino acids. The CDR3: CSASREQETQYF. DNA for the CDR3: TGCAGTGCTAGCAGGGAACAAGAGACCCAGTACTTC.

This clonotype was seen ten or more times. The chain links TRBV20-1 to TRBJ2-1; the match to TRBD2 covers 12 bases. Germline-derived CDR1 and CDR2 are DFQATT and SNEGSKA (reference sequence). There are 14 residues in the CDR3. V lost 3 bases and J lost 9; bases outside the gene matches: 6. Written as DNA, the CDR3 is TGCAGTGCTAGGCTAGCGGGGGGGCCGGTTGAGCAGTTCTTC. It translates to CSARLAGGPVEQFF.

This clonotype was observed many times. The chain joins TRBV18 to TRBJ1-6; possible D gene TRBD1, 5 bases. V gave up 3 bases and J gave up 9 bases, with 12 bases separating them. From germline, CDR1 is KGHSH and CDR2 LQKENI. CDR3 length: 14 amino acids. CDR3 sequence reads: CASSPAREGSPLHF. For the CDR3, the DNA is TGTGCCAGCTCACCGGCCAGGGAAGGTTCACCCCTCCACTTT.

This clonotype was observed many times. The rearrangement links TRBV20-1 to TRBJ2-1; tentatively, D is TRBD2 (7 bases). The V and J ends lost 6 bases and 6 bases respectively, with 18 bases between them. Germline CDR1 reads DFQATT; CDR2 reads SNEGSKA (reference sequence). The CDR3 totals 14 residues. In DNA, the CDR3 is TGCAGTGCCACGGGGAGGGGGGGCTTCAATGAGCAGTTCTTC. Translation gives CSATGRGGFNEQFF.

This clonotype was counted ten times or more. The chain combines TRBV16 with TRBJ2-7, with D hard to call. V was trimmed by 4 bases and J by 1 base, leaving 14 bases between them. Germline CDR1 and CDR2: KGHSY and FQNENV. The length of the CDR3 is 15 residues. CDR3 DNA: TGTGCCAGCAGCCGACCAGCAGGCCTATCCTACGAGCAGTACTTC. This gives the protein CASSRPAGLSYEQYF.

This clonotype occurred many times. V gene TRBV9 combines with J gene TRBJ2-4; D is perhaps TRBD2 (6 bases). This CDR3 is built from 14 residues. CDR1 is SGDLS and CDR2 is YYNGEE in the germline V gene. Between the trimmed V and J ends, which lost 0 bases and 9 bases, there was a span of 13 bases. The CDR3 DNA is TGTGCCAGCAGCGTAGAGGGAGGCCAGGGCATTCAGTACTTC. It specifies CASSVEGGQGIQYF.